What follows describes a single T cell receptor (beta chain). Its antigen remains unidentified. This sample was included in a study of cytomegalovirus exposure and HLA in healthy donors. Study findings and constraints: The study labeled more than 150 TCR beta chains cytomegalovirus-associated. A later look showed TCR association rates differing by HLA locus, highest for DRB1 and lowest for HLA-C. Later analysis showed most CMV-associated TCR beta chains appearing HLA-restricted. According to reports, the classifier identified cytomegalovirus status with high specificity and sensitivity.

PCR employed 60 Vbeta and 13 Jbeta primers. TCRdb's copy holds only in-frame clones and misses some; the assay was immunoSEQ multiplex PCR. The table lists tens of thousands of clones, 79% of them singletons. Sequenced input: PBMCs. The receptor was isolated from a woman in her forties in good health and CMV-seropositive.

DNA of the CDR3: TGTGCCAGCAGCTCCCCCGACCCCCCAGGTACCCAGTACTTC. This codes for CASSSPDPPGTQYF. This chain links TRBV5-4 with TRBJ2-5; D is unclear. Germline CDR1 and CDR2: SGHNT and YYREEE (reference sequence). V gave up 3 bases and J gave up 8 bases, with 17 bases separating them. The CDR3 extends over 14 amino acids.